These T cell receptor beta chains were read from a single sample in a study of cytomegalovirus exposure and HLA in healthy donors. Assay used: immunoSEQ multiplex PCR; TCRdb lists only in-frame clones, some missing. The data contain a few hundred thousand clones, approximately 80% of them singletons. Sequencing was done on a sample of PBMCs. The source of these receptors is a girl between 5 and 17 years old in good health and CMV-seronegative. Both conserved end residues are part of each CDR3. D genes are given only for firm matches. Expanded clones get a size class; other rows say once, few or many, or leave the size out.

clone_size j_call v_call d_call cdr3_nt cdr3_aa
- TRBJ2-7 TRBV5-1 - TGCGCCAGCAGCTTGGCCGGACAGAGAGCCTACGAGCAGTACTTC CASSLAGQRAYEQYF
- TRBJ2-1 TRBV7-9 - TGTGCCAGCAGCTTAGATTTGAGGGCCATCTACAATGAGCAGTTCTTC CASSLDLRAIYNEQFF
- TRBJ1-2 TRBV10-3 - TGTGCCATCAGTGAACGCGGAAAAAACTATGGCTACACCTTC CAISERGKNYGYTF
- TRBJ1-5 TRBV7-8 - TGTGCCAGCAGCGAACTCAGCAATCAGCCCCAGCATTTT CASSELSNQPQHF
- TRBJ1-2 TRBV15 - TGTGCCACCAGCAGAGACCGAGACAGCTTAGCTAACTATGGCTACACCTTC CATSRDRDSLANYGYTF
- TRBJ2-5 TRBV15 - TGTGCCACCAGCAGAGGACGCGGCCAAGAGACCCAGTACTTC CATSRGRGQETQYF
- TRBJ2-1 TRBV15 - TGTGCCACCAGCAGAGAACCAGGGGTATACAATGAGCAGTTCTTC CATSREPGVYNEQFF
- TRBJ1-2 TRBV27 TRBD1 TGTGCCAGCAGTTTCGGACAGGGAGTTTCCTATGGCTACACCTTC CASSFGQGVSYGYTF
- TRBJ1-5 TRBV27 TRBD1 TGTGCCAGCAGTGTCCAGGGGGCGCGTAGTCAGCCCCAGCATTTT CASSVQGARSQPQHF
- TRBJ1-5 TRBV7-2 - TGTGCCAGCAGCTTAGGAGACAGTAGCAATCAGCCCCAGCATTTT CASSLGDSSNQPQHF
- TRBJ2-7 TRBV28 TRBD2 TGTGCCAGCACCCCCCGGGAGGAAGCGGGCCTTCTATACTACGAGCAGTACTTC CASTPREEAGLLYYEQYF
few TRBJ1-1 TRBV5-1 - TGCGCCAGCAGCTTGGAGGGCAGGGACACTGAAGCTTTCTTT CASSLEGRDTEAFF
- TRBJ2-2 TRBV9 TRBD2 TGTGCCAGCAGCGGGGGACTAGCGGCCACCGGGGAGCTGTTTTTT CASSGGLAATGELFF
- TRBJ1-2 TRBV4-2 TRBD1 TGTGCCAGCAGCCACGGGACAGATGATAACTATGGCTACACCTTC CASSHGTDDNYGYTF
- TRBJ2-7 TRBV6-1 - TGTGCCAGCAGACTAAGGGGGACCTACGAGCAGTACTTC CASRLRGTYEQYF
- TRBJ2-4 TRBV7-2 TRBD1 TGTGCCAGCAGCTTAGGGGCAGGGGGAAAAAACATTCAGTACTTC CASSLGAGGKNIQYF
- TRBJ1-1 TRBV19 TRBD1 TGTGCCAGTTTCGAAAAGGGACAGCTCGGTTTT CASFEKGQLGF
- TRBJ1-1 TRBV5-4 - TGTGCCAGCAGCATCCCGACAGGTGGGGGCACTGAAGCTTTCTTT CASSIPTGGGTEAFF
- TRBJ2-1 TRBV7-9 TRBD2 TGTGCCAGCAGCCGACCTAGCGGGAGGGCCGAAGAGCAGTTCTTC CASSRPSGRAEEQFF
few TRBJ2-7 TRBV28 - TGTGCCAGCAGTTCCCCGCCCGGGACACGACACTACGAGCAGTACTTC CASSSPPGTRHYEQYF
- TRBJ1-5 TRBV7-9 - TGTGCCAGCAGCTTAGTAGAGGGTCAGCCCCAGCATTTT CASSLVEGQPQHF
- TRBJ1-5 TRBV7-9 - TGTGCCAGCAGCCCCGAGAGGGGGGGGGCTCAGCCCCAGCATTTT CASSPERGGAQPQHF
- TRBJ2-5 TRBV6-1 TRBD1 TGTGCCAGCAGGCGAGGGACAGGGCAAGAGACCCAGTACTTC CASRRGTGQETQYF
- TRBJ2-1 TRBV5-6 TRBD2 TGTGCCAGCAGCGCCATGCTAGCGGGAGGGTTCTATGAGCAGTTCTTC CASSAMLAGGFYEQFF
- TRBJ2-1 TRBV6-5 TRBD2 TGTGCCAGCAGTTACGGGTCTAGCGGGGCCAATGAGCAGTTCTTC CASSYGSSGANEQFF
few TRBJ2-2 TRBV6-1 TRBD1 TGTGCCAGCAGTACCGGGACAGGGGACACCGGGGAGCTGTTTTTT CASSTGTGDTGELFF
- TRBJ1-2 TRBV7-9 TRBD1 TGTGCCAGCAGCTGGGACAGCTTCTATGGCTACACCTTC CASSWDSFYGYTF
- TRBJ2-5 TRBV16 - TGTGCCAGCAGCCAATCCTCGGGAGCCCAAGAGACCCAGTACTTC CASSQSSGAQETQYF
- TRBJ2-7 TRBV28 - TGTGCCAGCAGTTTATACAGGGCTGGTAACGAGCAGTACTTC CASSLYRAGNEQYF
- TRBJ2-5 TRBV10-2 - TGCGCCAGCAGTGAGGGGGGCCTTCAGTACTTC CASSEGGLQYF
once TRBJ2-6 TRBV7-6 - TGTGCCAGCAGCCCACAGACCGGGACAACCTTCTCTGGGGCCAACGTCCTGACTTTC CASSPQTGTTFSGANVLTF
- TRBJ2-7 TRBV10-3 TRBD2 TGTGCCAGCGGGACTAGCGGATCCTACGAGCAGTACTTC CASGTSGSYEQYF
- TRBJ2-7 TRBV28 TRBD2 TGTGCCAGCAACACCGCGGGGGGCCTCTACTACGAGCAGTACTTC CASNTAGGLYYEQYF
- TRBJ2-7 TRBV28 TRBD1 TGTGCCAGCACATCTGGACAGGGGACCTACGAGCAGTACTTC CASTSGQGTYEQYF
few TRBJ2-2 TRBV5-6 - TGTGCCAGCAGCTTTAGAGGGTCTGGGGCCGGGGAGCTGTTTTTT CASSFRGSGAGELFF
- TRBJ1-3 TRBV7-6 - TGTGCCAGCAGCTTAATGGGGGGGGATGGAGGCTCTGGAAACACCATATATTTT CASSLMGGDGGSGNTIYF
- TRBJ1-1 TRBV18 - TGTGCCAGCTCACTTGGACAGTCTGAAGCTTTCTTT CASSLGQSEAFF
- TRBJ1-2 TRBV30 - TGTGCCTGGAGTGCGGGGTTGGGGTACACCTTC CAWSAGLGYTF
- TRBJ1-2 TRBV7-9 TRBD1 TGTGCCAGCAGCCCTTACCGGGACAGGCTACGTGGTGGCTACACCTTC CASSPYRDRLRGGYTF
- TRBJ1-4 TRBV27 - TGTGCCAGCAGTTTATCACAGGGTCTAAATGAAAAACTGTTTTTT CASSLSQGLNEKLFF
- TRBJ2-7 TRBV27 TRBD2 TGTGCCAGCAGTTTAACGAAAGCTAGCGGGACCTACGAGCAGTACTTC CASSLTKASGTYEQYF
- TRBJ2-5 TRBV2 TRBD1 TGTGCCAGCAGTGTCGGGACAGGGGGAGAGACCCAGTACTTC CASSVGTGGETQYF
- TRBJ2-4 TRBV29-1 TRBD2 TGCAGCGTTGTAGATGCGGGGGAAAACATTCAGTACTTC CSVVDAGENIQYF
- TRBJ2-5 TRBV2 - TGTGCCAGCAGCGAAAACAGTAAAGAGACCCAGTACTTC CASSENSKETQYF
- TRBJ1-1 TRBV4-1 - TGCGCCAGCAGCCAGTTGCATGAAGGAGTGACTGAAGCTTTCTTT CASSQLHEGVTEAFF
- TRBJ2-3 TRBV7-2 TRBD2 TGTGCCAGCGCACGCAGCGGGGGGGAGAGCACAGATACGCAGTATTTT CASARSGGESTDTQYF
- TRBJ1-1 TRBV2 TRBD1 TGTGCCAGCAGTCCCAGACAGGGGACCACTGAAGCTTTCTTT CASSPRQGTTEAFF
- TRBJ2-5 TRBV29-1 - TGCAGCGTTGAAATGGTCAGGGGATCGGAGACCCAGTACTTC CSVEMVRGSETQYF
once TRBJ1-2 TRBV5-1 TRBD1 TGCGCCAGCAGCCCGGGACAGACTAACTATGGCTACACCTTC CASSPGQTNYGYTF
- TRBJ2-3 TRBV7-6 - TGTGCCAGCAGCTTAGTAGGGCAGGGCCCCGATACGCAGTATTTT CASSLVGQGPDTQYF
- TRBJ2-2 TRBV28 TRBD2 TGTGCCAGCAGGGGCGGGGGACCGAACACCGGGGAGCTGTTTTTT CASRGGGPNTGELFF
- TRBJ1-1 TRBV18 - TGTGCCAGCTCACTTACAGGTGACACTGAAGCTTTCTTT CASSLTGDTEAFF
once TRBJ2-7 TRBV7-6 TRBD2 TGTGCCAGCAGCTTTGGCCTAGCGGGGGGATCCTACGAGCAGTACTTC CASSFGLAGGSYEQYF
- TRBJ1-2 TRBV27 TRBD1 TGTGCCAGCAGTCCTCCGTTGAGGGGGCCGGGACGGAGGTATGGCTACACCTTC CASSPPLRGPGRRYGYTF